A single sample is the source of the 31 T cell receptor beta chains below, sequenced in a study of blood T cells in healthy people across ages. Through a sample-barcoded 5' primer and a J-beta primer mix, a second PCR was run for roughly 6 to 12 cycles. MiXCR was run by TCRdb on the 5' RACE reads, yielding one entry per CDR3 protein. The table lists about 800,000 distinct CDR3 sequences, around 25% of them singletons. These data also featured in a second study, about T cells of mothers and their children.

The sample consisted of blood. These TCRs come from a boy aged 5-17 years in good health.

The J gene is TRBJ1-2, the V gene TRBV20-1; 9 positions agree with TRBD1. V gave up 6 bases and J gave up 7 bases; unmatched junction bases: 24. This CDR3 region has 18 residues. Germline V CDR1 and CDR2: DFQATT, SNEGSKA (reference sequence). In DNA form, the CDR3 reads TGCAGTGCCACTTCTCCCCCGGGACAGGGAATTAGTCCTTTTGGCTACACCTTC. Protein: CSATSPPGQGISPFGYTF.

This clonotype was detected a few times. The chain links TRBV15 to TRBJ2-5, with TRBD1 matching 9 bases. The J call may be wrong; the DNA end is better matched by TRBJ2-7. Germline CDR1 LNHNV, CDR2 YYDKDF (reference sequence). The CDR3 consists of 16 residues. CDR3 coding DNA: TGTGCCACCAGCAGAGATCTGACAGGGGGCTCCTACGAGCAGTACTTC. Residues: CATSRDLTGGSYEQYF.

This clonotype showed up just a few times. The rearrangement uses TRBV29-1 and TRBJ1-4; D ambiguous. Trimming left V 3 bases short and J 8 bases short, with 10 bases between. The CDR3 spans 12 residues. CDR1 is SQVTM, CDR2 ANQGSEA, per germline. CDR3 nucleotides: TGCAGCGTTGAGATGGGTCGGGAAAAACTGTTTTTT. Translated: CSVEMGREKLFF. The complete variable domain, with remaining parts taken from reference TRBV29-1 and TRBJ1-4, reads SAVISQKPSRDICQRGTSLTIQCQVDSQVTMMFWYRQQPGQSLTLIATANQGSEATYESGFVIDKFPISRPNLTFSTLTVSNMSPEDSSIYLCSVEMGREKLFFGSGTQLSVL.

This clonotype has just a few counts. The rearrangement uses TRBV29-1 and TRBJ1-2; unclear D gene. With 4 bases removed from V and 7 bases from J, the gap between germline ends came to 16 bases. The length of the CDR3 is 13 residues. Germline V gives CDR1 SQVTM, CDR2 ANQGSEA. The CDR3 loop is CSVGVKGSGGYTF. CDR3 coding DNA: TGCAGCGTTGGTGTGAAAGGTTCGGGTGGCTACACCTTC.

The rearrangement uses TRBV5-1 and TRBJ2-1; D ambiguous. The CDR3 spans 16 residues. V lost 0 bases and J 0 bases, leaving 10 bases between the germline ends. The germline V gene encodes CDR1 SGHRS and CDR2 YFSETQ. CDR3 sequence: CASSLATQSSYNEQFF. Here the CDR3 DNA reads TGCGCCAGCAGCTTGGCCACCCAGAGCTCCTACAATGAGCAGTTCTTC.

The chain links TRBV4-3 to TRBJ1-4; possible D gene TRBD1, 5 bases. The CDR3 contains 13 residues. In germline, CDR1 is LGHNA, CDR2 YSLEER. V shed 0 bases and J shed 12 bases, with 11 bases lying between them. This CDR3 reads CASSQDRRGQLFF. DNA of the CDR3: TGCGCCAGCAGCCAAGATAGGAGGGGCCAACTGTTTTTT.

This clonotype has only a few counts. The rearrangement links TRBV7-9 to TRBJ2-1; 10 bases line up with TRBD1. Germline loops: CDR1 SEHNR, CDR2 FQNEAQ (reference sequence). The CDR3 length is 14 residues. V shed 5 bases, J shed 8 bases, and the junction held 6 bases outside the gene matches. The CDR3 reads CASSRQGAQDEQFF. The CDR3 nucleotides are TGTGCCAGCAGCCGACAGGGGGCGCAGGATGAGCAGTTCTTC.

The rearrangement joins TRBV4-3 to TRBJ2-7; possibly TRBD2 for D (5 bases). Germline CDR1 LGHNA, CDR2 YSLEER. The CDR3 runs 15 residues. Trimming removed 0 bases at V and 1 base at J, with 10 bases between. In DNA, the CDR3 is TGCGCCAGCAGCCAAGATCGGGGAGTATCCTACGAGCAGTACTTC. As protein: CASSQDRGVSYEQYF.

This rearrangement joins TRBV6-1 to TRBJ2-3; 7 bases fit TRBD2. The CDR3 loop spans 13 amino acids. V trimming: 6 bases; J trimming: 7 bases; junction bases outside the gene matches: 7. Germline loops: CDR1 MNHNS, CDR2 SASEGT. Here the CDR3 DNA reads TGTGCCAGCAGGCGGGAGAGAGTAAATACGCAGTATTTT. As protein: CASRRERVNTQYF.

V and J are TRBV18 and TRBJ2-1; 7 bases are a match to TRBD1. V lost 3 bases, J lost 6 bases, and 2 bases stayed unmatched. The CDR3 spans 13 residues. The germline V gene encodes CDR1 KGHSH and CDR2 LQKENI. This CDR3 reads CASSPAGGNEQFF. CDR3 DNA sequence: TGTGCCAGCTCACCGGCAGGGGGCAATGAGCAGTTCTTC.

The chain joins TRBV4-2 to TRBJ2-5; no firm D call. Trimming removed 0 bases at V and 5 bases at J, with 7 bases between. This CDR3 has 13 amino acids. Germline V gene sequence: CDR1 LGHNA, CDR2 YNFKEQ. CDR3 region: CASSQEALETQYF. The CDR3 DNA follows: TGTGCCAGCAGCCAAGAAGCGTTGGAGACCCAGTACTTC.

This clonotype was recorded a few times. CDR3 sequence (DNA): TGTGCCAGCAGGGGATTGACTATGGACTATGGCTACACCTTC. Residues: CASRGLTMDYGYTF. This chain connects TRBV28 to TRBJ1-2; no firm D call. The CDR3 runs 14 residues. The germline V and J ends were trimmed by 6 bases and 3 bases, with 14 bases remaining between them. CDR1 is MDHEN and CDR2 is SYDVKM in the germline V gene.

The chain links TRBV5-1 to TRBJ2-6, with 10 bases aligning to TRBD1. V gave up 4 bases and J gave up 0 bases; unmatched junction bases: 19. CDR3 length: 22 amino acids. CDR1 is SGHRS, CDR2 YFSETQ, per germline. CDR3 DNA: TGCGCCAGCAGCGAAATAATAAGACAGGGGGCGAGAAGGGACTCTGGGGCCAACGTCCTGACTTTC. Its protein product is CASSEIIRQGARRDSGANVLTF.

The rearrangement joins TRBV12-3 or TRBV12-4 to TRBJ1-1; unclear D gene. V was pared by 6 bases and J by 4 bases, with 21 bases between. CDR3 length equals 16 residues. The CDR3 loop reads CASRPPFGESGTEAFF. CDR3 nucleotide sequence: TGTGCCAGCAGGCCACCCTTTGGGGAGAGCGGCACTGAAGCTTTCTTT.

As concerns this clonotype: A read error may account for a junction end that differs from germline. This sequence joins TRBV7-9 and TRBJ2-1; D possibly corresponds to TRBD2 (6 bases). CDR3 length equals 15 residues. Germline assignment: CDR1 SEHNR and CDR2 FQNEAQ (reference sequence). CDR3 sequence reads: CAGSLVMLALNERFF. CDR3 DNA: TGTGCCGGCAGCTTAGTAATGCTAGCGCTCAATGAGCGGTTCTTC.

The CDR3 loop is CASSFLPDPQGAETQYF. The CDR3, as DNA: TGTGCCAGCAGCTTTTTACCCGACCCTCAGGGGGCAGAGACCCAGTACTTC. The chain links TRBV7-2 to TRBJ2-5; 8 positions agree with TRBD1. The ends lost 3 bases at V and 4 bases at J; junction bases unmatched: 13. This CDR3 contains 17 residues. Germline values: CDR1 SGHTA, CDR2 FQGNSA.

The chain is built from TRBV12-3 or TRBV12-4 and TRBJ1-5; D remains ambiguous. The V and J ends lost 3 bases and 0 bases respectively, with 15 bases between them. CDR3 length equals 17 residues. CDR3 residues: CASSLGPSSYSNQPQHF. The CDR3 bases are TGTGCCAGCAGTTTGGGTCCCTCATCTTATAGCAATCAGCCCCAGCATTTT.

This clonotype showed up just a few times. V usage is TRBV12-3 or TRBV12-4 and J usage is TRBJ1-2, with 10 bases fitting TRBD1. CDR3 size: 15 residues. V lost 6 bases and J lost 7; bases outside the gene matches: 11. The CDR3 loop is CASSRPGQGPAGYTF. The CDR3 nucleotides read TGTGCCAGCAGCAGACCGGGACAGGGGCCAGCTGGCTACACCTTC.

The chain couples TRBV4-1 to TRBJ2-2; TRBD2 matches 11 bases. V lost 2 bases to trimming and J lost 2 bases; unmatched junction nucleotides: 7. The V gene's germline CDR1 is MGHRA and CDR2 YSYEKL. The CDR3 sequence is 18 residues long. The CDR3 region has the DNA TGCGCCAGCAGCCAACGGACTAGCGGGCGTTCCAACACCGGGGAGCTGTTTTTT. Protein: CASSQRTSGRSNTGELFF.

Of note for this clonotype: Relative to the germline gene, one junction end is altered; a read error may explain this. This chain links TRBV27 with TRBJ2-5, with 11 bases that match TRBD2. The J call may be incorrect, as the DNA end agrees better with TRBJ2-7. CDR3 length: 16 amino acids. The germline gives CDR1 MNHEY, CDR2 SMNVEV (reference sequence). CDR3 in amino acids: CASSPGLAGFSHEQYF. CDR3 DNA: TGTGCCAGCAGCCCTGGACTAGCGGGTTTCTCCCACGAGCAGTACTTC.

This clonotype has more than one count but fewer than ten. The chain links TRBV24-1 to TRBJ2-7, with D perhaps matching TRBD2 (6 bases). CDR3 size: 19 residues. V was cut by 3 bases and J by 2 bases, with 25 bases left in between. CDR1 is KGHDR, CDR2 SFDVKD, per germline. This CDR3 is CATSDAPGAGQGNPYEQYF. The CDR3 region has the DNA TGTGCCACCAGTGATGCCCCGGGAGCAGGGCAGGGCAATCCCTACGAGCAGTACTTC.

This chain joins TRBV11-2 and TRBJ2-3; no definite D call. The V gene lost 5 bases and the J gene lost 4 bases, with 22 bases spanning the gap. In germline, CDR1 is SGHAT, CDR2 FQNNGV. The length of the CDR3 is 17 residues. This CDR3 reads CASSELIESGTADTQYF. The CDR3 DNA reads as TGTGCCAGCAGCGAACTTATCGAATCGGGCACAGCAGATACGCAGTATTTT.

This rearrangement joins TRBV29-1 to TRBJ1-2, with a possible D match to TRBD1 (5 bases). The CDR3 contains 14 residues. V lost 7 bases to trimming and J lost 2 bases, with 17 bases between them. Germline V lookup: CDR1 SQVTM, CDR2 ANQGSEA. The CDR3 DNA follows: TGCAGCGCACCCCTGGGGGTACCGAACTATGGCTACACCTTC. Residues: CSAPLGVPNYGYTF.

CDR3 in amino acids: CASSPYSEFSYEQYF. The CDR3 DNA reads as TGTGCCAGCAGTCCATACAGTGAATTTTCCTACGAGCAGTACTTC. The chain combines TRBV12-3 or TRBV12-4 with TRBJ2-7; D is uncertain. Trimming shortened V by 5 bases and J by 1 base, and 15 bases separated the two germline ends. CDR3 size: 15 residues.

CDR3 sequence (DNA): TGTGCCAGCAGAGGCAGGGACGGCTACACCTTC. Amino acids: CASRGRDGYTF. The chain employs TRBV6-5 and TRBJ1-2; possibly TRBD1 for D (5 bases). V lost 6 bases to trimming and J lost 8 bases, with 10 bases between them. The CDR3 length is 11 residues. From germline, CDR1 is MNHEY and CDR2 SVGAGI.

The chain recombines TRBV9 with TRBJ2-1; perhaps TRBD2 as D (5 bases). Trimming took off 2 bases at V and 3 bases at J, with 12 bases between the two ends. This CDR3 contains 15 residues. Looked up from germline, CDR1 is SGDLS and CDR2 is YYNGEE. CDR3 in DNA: TGTGCCAGCAGCGTCATGGAGGACCACTACAATGAGCAGTTCTTC. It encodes CASSVMEDHYNEQFF.

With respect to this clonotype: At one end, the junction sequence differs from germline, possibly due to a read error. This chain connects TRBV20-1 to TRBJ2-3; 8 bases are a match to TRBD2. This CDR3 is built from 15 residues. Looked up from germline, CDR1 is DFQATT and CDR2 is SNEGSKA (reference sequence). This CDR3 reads CSATRGQRETDTQYF. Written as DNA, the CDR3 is TGCAGCGCTACCCGGGGGCAGCGGGAGACGGATACGCAGTATTTT.

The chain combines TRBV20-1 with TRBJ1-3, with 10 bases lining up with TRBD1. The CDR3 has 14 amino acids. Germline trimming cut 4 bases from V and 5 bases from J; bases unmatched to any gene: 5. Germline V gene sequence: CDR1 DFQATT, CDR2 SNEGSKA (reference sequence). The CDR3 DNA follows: TGCAGTGCTATAAGGACAGGGGGTAGAAACACCATATATTTT. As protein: CSAIRTGGRNTIYF.

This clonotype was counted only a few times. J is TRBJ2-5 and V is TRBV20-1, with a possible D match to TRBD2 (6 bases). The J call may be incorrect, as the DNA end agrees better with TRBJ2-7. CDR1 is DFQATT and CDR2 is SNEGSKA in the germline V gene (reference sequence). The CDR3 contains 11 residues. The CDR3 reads CSALGGHEQYF. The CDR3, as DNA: TGCAGTGCTCTCGGGGGTCACGAGCAGTACTTC.

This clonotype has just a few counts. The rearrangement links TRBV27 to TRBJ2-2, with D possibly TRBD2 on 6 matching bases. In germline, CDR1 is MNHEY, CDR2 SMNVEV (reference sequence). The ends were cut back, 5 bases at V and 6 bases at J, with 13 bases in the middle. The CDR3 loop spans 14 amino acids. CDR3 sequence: CASSPSLASGELFF. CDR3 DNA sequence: TGTGCCAGCAGTCCGTCGCTAGCGTCCGGGGAGCTGTTTTTT.

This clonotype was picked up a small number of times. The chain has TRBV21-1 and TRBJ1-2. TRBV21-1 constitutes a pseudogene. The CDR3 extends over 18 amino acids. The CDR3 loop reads CASSKDCGTLTEDYGYTF. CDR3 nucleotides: TGTGCCAGCAGCAAAGATTGCGGGACCCTCACCGAAGACTATGGCTACACCTTC.